This is a list of T cell receptor beta chains from one sample in a study of T cells after yellow fever vaccination. MiXCR was run by TCRdb on the 5' RACE reads, yielding one entry per CDR3 protein. The table has 150,000 to 200,000 distinct CDR3 sequences, about 6% seen once; the top ten hold about 2.8%. The input for sequencing was CD4+ T cells sorted from PBMCs, taken on the day of the first yellow fever vaccination. These receptors came from a man aged 18 to 29 who received the YFV17D yellow fever vaccine. Both conserved end residues are part of each CDR3. Fields, in order: CDR3 protein, clone size, V gene. The size of a clone is reported for some rows only, either as once, few or many, or as a class for expanded clones.

CASSENSGGGETQYF many TRBV12-3/TRBV12-4
CSAREMGWGNSPLHF many TRBV20-1
CASSLAGTSLETQYF many TRBV11-2
CASSPRGATNTGELFF . TRBV9
CASSFRTGATGELFF medium-sized TRBV5-1
CATRRGPREKLFF few TRBV19
CSARSPGMNTEAFF . TRBV20-1
CASSLRGQYQETQYF few TRBV5-8
CASQSRLGEKLFF . TRBV6-1
CASSEGVGQFF . TRBV7-9
CASSQVAFSGANVLTF . TRBV4-2
CASSLNGAGLETQYF many TRBV28
CASSPRFGGGGRGELFF few TRBV3-1
CASRGYGTLLGEQYF few TRBV5-6
CASSLALGNYGYTF . TRBV7-9
CASRTAGEQETQYF few TRBV6-2/TRBV6-3
CSARGRGVSRDVPETQYF . TRBV20-1
CASSPGPERGDQETQYF few TRBV12-3/TRBV12-4
CASRYQSRGTQYF many TRBV6-5
CATGRGTRQETQYF many TRBV10-3
CASSPSGTGGQPQHF many TRBV12-3/TRBV12-4
CASSPSGRGPQDTQYF many TRBV18
CASRADRDRQPQHF . TRBV28
CASSQGNEQYF many TRBV7-9
CASLGLPGQGTDTQYF . TRBV5-1
CASSLGSSGGDEQFF few TRBV5-1
CASSQDLGAPQHF many TRBV4-2
CAWSGGLEETQYF many TRBV30
CASSGGQQMTQHF . TRBV7-2
CSAKDRGSYNEQFF many TRBV20-1
CASSRGTQSSYEQYF many TRBV19
CASTGTGGNEQYF many TRBV5-1
CASTNTMTGAHTEAFF many TRBV5-5
CASSFRPGEFGTQYF many TRBV7-9
CASSEYYGYTF few TRBV12-3/TRBV12-4
CASSPAAVYNEQFF many TRBV18
CSATSLRGPNQPQHF many TRBV20-1
CASSQIGGKEKLFF . TRBV4-1
CASSPGLSPPDTQYF few TRBV18
CASVPVLSTDTQYF many TRBV7-2
CASSLAGGSRVGTEAFF . TRBV7-2
CASSLSPGEVYSGANVLTF few TRBV19
CASSWTTSGVYNEQFF . TRBV5-1